A single sample gave rise to the 27 T cell receptor beta chains below, sequenced in a study of monozygotic twins with inflammatory bowel disease. TCRdb reprocessed the 5' RACE reads and keeps a single row for each CDR3 protein, giving no DNA. The sample totals approximately 400,000 distinct CDR3 sequences; its top ten clones hold roughly 2.5%. The source material was blood. The receptors were sampled from a human donor with ulcerative colitis or Crohn's disease, or a healthy co-twin of an affected twin (not recorded which).

The chain links TRBV2 to TRBJ1-1; the TCRdb D gene call, TRBD1, has no DNA to confirm it. Per the germline V gene, CDR1 is SNHLY and CDR2 is FYNNEI. The CDR3 has 14 amino acids. CDR3: CASRVGTGNTEAFF. Based on the CDR3 plus reference TRBV2 and TRBJ1-1, the full variable domain is EPEVTQTPSHQVTQMGQEVILRCVPISNHLYFYWYRQILGQKVEFLVSFYNNEISEKSEIFDDQFSVERPDGSNFTLKIRSTKLEDSAMYFCASRVGTGNTEAFFGQGTRLTVV.

V gene TRBV20-1 combines with J gene TRBJ2-1; no DNA is available, so the TRBD2 call from TCRdb remains unchecked. The CDR3 length is 15 residues. Germline V gene sequence: CDR1 DFQATT, CDR2 SNEGSKA (reference sequence). The CDR3 here is CSAGTSGGGTLQPFF.

The rearrangement links TRBV30 to TRBJ2-7; TCRdb names TRBD1, which stays unverified in the absence of DNA. This CDR3 region has 14 residues. CDR1 GTSNPN and CDR2 SVGIG come from the germline V gene (reference sequence). Here the CDR3 reads CAWRPTGPSYEQYF.

This chain connects TRBV11-2 to TRBJ2-1; TCRdb picks TRBD2, but there is no DNA to check that call. This CDR3 is 17 amino acids long. Germline CDR1 SGHAT, CDR2 FQNNGV. The CDR3 protein is CASSSRVAGGNLNEQFF. Together with reference TRBV11-2 and TRBJ2-1, the CDR3 gives the full variable domain: EAGVAQSPRYKIIEKRQSVAFWCNPISGHATLYWYQQILGQGPKLLIQFQNNGVVDDSQLPKDRFSAERLKGVDSTLKIQPAKLEDSAVYLCASSSRVAGGNLNEQFFGPGTRLTVL.

The chain recombines TRBV6-2 or TRBV6-3 with TRBJ1-4; absent DNA, TCRdb's TRBD1 call cannot be checked. The CDR3 runs 17 residues. Germline CDR1 and CDR2: MNHEY and SVGEGT. This CDR3 is CASSLSDSSATNEKLFF.

The chain joins TRBV19 to TRBJ2-7; the D call from TCRdb, TRBD1, cannot be confirmed without DNA. The CDR3 length is 14 residues. The V gene's germline CDR1 is LNHDA and CDR2 SQIVND (reference sequence). CDR3 loop: CASTLSVSSYEQYF.

This rearrangement joins TRBV21-1 to TRBJ2-1; there is no DNA to check the TCRdb D call of TRBD1. TRBV21-1 is a pseudogene locus. CDR3 length: 12 amino acids. The CDR3 spells CASSKPRGQQFF.

CDR3 amino acids: CASSYSLRGSGSDYEQYF. The chain employs TRBV6-2 or TRBV6-3 and TRBJ2-7; the D call of TRBD1 rests on TCRdb alone, since no DNA is present to check it. Germline V CDR1 and CDR2: MNHEY, SVGEGT. The CDR3 has 18 amino acids.

The chain couples TRBV7-9 to TRBJ1-1. This CDR3 spans 13 amino acids. The germline V gene has CDR1 SEHNR and CDR2 FQNEAQ (reference sequence). Here the CDR3 reads CAARSSLDTEAFF.

The genes are TRBV7-2 and TRBJ2-5; TCRdb selects TRBD1, and the lack of DNA leaves this call unchecked. CDR1 SGHTA and CDR2 FQGNSA come from the germline V gene. The length of the CDR3 is 13 residues. The CDR3 here is CASSSRRGETQYF.

The chain uses TRBV20-1 and TRBJ1-3; the D call of TRBD1 rests on TCRdb alone, since no DNA is present to check it. The germline CDR1 and CDR2 sequences are DFQATT and SNEGSKA (reference sequence). The length of the CDR3 is 13 residues. The CDR3 region is CSAPLRGGNTIYF.

The chain recombines TRBV27 with TRBJ1-1. This CDR3 comprises 13 residues. The germline gives CDR1 MNHEY, CDR2 SMNVEV (reference sequence). Here the CDR3 reads CASSRSMNTEAFF.

V gene TRBV28 combines with J gene TRBJ2-7; the D call from TCRdb, TRBD1, cannot be confirmed without DNA. Germline values: CDR1 MDHEN, CDR2 SYDVKM. This CDR3 has 15 amino acids. The CDR3 reads CASSYGQDPLYEQYF.

The genes are TRBV12-3 or TRBV12-4 and TRBJ2-2; as DNA is missing, the TRBD2 call by TCRdb cannot be tested. CDR3 length equals 16 residues. CDR3: CASSLSVSGETGELFF.

The chain recombines TRBV9 with TRBJ1-4; lacking DNA, the TRBD1 call made by TCRdb goes unchecked. Per germline, CDR1 SGDLS and CDR2 YYNGEE. This CDR3 contains 15 residues. The CDR3 sequence: CTSSAQGQTNEKLFF.

The chain couples TRBV5-1 to TRBJ2-3; as DNA is missing, the TRBD2 call by TCRdb cannot be tested. Per germline, CDR1 SGHRS and CDR2 YFSETQ. The CDR3 loop spans 19 amino acids. The CDR3 loop is CASNLAKRREEFWTDTQYF. The full variable domain, in which reference TRBV5-1 and TRBJ2-3 provide the parts outside the CDR3, is KAGVTQTPRYLIKTRGQQVTLSCSPISGHRSVSWYQQTPGQGLQFLFEYFSETQRNKGNFPGRFSGRQFSNSRSEMNVSTLELGDSALYLCASNLAKRREEFWTDTQYFGPGTRLTVL.

This chain connects TRBV2 to TRBJ2-3; TCRdb designates TRBD1, a call that cannot be tested without DNA. In germline, CDR1 is SNHLY, CDR2 FYNNEI. CDR3 length: 15 amino acids. The CDR3 loop reads CASSETGGRTDTQYF.

The chain employs TRBV20-1 and TRBJ2-1. Germline assignment: CDR1 DFQATT and CDR2 SNEGSKA (reference sequence). The CDR3 loop spans 15 amino acids. The CDR3 here is CSASSFQSSYNEQFF.

V usage is TRBV6-1 and J usage is TRBJ2-5. This CDR3 spans 15 amino acids. CDR1 is MNHNS and CDR2 is SASEGT in the germline V gene. CDR3 sequence reads: CASSRRNDFQETQYF.

This chain uses TRBV4-3 with TRBJ1-3. The CDR3 extends over 13 amino acids. The V gene's germline CDR1 is LGHNA and CDR2 YSLEER. CDR3 loop: CASSQESGQHPYF.

CDR3 residues: CASSAHRDRGRETQYF. V gene TRBV5-5 combines with J gene TRBJ2-5; TCRdb reports TRBD1, a call that lacks DNA to check it against. This CDR3 is 16 amino acids long. Germline lookup yields CDR1 SGHKS and CDR2 YYEKEE (reference sequence).

V and J are TRBV18 and TRBJ2-3; no DNA is available, so the TRBD2 call from TCRdb remains unchecked. The germline gives CDR1 KGHSH, CDR2 LQKENI. The CDR3 is 17 amino acids. The CDR3 region is CASSPLLLAGGTDTQYF.

This sequence joins TRBV3-1 and TRBJ2-2. The germline V gene encodes CDR1 LGHDT and CDR2 YNNKEL (reference sequence). The CDR3 has 13 amino acids. CDR3 loop: CASRTPNTGELFF.

The chain links TRBV7-9 to TRBJ1-1; TCRdb reports TRBD1, a call that lacks DNA to check it against. The CDR3 consists of 16 residues. Germline lookup yields CDR1 SEHNR and CDR2 FQNEAQ (reference sequence). Here the CDR3 reads CASSLGAGVIGTEAFF.

This sequence joins TRBV29-1 and TRBJ1-1; the D call of TRBD1 rests on TCRdb alone, since no DNA is present to check it. CDR1 and CDR2 from the germline V gene are SQVTM and ANQGSEA. The CDR3 extends over 13 amino acids. CDR3 in amino acids: CSTEGQMNTEAFF. Variable domain in full (rest from reference TRBV29-1 and TRBJ1-1): SAVISQKPSRDICQRGTSLTIQCQVDSQVTMMFWYRQQPGQSLTLIATANQGSEATYESGFVIDKFPISRPNLTFSTLTVSNMSPEDSSIYLCSTEGQMNTEAFFGQGTRLTVV.

The chain joins TRBV20-1 to TRBJ1-1; TCRdb selects TRBD1, and the lack of DNA leaves this call unchecked. The CDR3 is 14 amino acids. CDR1 DFQATT and CDR2 SNEGSKA come from the germline V gene (reference sequence). The chain's CDR3 is CSARVGPGATEAFF.

The genes are TRBV10-3 and TRBJ1-2; as DNA is missing, the TRBD1 call by TCRdb cannot be tested. Germline V CDR1 and CDR2: ENHRY, SYGVKD. The CDR3 runs to 12 residues. The CDR3 sequence: CAIRDSNYGYTF.